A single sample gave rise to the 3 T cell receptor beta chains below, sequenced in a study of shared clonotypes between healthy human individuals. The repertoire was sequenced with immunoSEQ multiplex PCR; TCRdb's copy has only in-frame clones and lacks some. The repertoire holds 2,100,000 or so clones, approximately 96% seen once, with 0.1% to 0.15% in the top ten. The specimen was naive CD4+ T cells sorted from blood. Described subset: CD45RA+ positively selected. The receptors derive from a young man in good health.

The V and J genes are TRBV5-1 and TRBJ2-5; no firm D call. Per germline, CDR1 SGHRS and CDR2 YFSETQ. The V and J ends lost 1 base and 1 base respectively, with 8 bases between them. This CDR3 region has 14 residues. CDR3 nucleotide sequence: TGCGCCAGCAGCTTGTACGGGTCCCAAGAGACCCAGTACTTC. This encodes CASSLYGSQETQYF.

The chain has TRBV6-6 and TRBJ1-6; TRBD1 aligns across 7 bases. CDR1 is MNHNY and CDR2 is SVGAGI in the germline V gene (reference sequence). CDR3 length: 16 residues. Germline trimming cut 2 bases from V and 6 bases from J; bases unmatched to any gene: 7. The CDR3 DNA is TGTGCCAGCAGTTACAACGCCGGGACAGTTAATTCACCCCTCCACTTT. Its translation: CASSYNAGTVNSPLHF.

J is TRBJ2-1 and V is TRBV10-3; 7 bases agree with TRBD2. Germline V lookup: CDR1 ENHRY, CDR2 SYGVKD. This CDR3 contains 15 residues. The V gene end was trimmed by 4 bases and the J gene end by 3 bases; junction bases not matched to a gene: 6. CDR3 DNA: TGTGCCATCAGTGGGACTAGTTCCAACTACAATGAGCAGTTCTTC. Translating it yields CAISGTSSNYNEQFF.